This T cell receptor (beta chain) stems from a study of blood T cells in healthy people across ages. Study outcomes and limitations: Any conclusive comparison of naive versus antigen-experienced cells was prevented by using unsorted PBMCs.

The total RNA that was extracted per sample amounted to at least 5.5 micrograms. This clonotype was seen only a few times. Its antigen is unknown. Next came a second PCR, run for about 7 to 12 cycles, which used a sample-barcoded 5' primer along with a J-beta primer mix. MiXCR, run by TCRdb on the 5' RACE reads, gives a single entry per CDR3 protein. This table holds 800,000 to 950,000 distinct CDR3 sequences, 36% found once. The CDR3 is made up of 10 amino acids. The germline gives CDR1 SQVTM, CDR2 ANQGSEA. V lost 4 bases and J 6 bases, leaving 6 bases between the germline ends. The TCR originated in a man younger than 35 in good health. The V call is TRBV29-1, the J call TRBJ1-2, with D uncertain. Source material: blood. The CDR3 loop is CSVGLDGYTF. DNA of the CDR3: TGCAGCGTTGGCCTTGATGGCTACACCTTC.